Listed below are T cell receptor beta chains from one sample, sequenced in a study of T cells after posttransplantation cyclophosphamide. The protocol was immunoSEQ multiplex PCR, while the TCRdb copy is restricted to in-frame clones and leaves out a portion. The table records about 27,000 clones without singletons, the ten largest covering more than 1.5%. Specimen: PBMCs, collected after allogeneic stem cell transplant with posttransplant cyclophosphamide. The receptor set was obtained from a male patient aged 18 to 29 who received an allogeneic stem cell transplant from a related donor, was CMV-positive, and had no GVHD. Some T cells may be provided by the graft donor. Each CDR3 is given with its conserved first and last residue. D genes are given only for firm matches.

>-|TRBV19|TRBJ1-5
CASRVQGSSRQPQHF
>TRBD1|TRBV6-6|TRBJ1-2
CASRDGTGTGNGYTF
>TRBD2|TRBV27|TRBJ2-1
CAGSLLPSGTYNEQFF
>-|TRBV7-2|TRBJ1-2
CASSSPNWRHGYTF
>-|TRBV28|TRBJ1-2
CASSFRQGSPYGYTF
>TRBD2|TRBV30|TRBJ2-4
CAWKGLAGGAKNIQYF
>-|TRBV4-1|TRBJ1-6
CASSETGFNSPLHF
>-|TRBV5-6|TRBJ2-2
CASSLDGGINTGELFF
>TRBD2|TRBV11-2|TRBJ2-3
CASKRLAGGTDTQYF
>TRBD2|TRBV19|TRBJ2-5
CASSSPGLAGSTQYF
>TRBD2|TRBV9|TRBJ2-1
CASSTRRGLAGAWDEQFF
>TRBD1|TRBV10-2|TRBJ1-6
CASSEVGGFNYSPLHF
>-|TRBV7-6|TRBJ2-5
CASSAAGGPGLETQYF
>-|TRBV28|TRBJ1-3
CASSSAGLPKGNTIYF
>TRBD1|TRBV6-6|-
CASRPGTGVSYEQYF
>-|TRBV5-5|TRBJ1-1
CASSLVQGSAEAFF
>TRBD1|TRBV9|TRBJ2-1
CASSTHRGPYNEQFF
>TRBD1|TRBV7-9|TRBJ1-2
CASSLIKGADYGYTF
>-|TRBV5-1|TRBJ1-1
CASSPPGKGLEAFF
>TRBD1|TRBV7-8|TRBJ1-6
CASSPLAGTGISSSYNSPLHF
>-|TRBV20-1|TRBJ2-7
CSVPSYEQYF
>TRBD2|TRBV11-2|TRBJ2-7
CASSLGTSGRFYEQYF
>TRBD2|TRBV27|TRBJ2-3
CASSLRLATDTQYF